The T cell receptor beta chain described here comes from a study of T-cell memory formation after mild COVID-19. Constant-segment-primed 5'RACE gave TCR alpha and TCR beta cDNA libraries with sample barcodes and UMIs. TCRdb reprocessed the 5' RACE reads with MiXCR, giving one entry per CDR3 protein. The top ten hold 20% to 25% of the sample, which has some 350,000 distinct CDR3 sequences, around 13% seen once. Study conclusions and caveats: Researchers report contracting CD4+ clones mostly in CM and EM, with CD8+ clones in EMRA. CD4/CD8 balance held among clones contracting day 15 to 85, and later expanders leaned CD4+.

This clonotype was counted at least ten times. What it binds is not known. CDR3 length equals 15 residues. Trimming at V came to 4 bases and at J to 3 bases, leaving 7 bases not matched to a gene. Germline V gene sequence: CDR1 SGHRS, CDR2 YFSETQ. This sequence joins TRBV5-1 and TRBJ2-5; TRBD2 agrees at 9 bases. This receptor was taken from a man younger than 30 who had mild COVID-19 (a few samples of this study predate the infection). Cell type and time point are not known. Material: PBMCs or a T cell subset sorted from them (not recorded which). CDR3 protein: CASSPPVAGEETQYF. The CDR3 DNA reads TGCGCCAGCAGCCCCCCCGTAGCGGGGGAAGAGACCCAGTACTTC.